This T cell receptor (beta chain) was identified in a study of blood T cells in healthy people across ages. Study-wide results and limits: Across the age range, TCR beta diversity per million T cells fell in a roughly linear way. In long-lived donors, naive CD4+ cell counts and diversity exceeded those of aged donors.

Primers used in a second PCR of about 6 to 12 cycles were a sample-barcoded 5' primer and a J-beta primer mix. TCRdb fed the 5' RACE reads into MiXCR, producing one record per CDR3 protein. Here the sample spans hundreds of thousands of distinct CDR3 sequences, around 26% being singletons. This CDR3 is 16 amino acids long. This clonotype appeared a few times. Its antigen remains unidentified. A junction boundary mismatches the germline segment, possibly from a read error. What was sequenced was blood. The source of this sequence is a woman older than 75 in good health. The rearrangement joins TRBV12-3 or TRBV12-4 to TRBJ2-3, with D perhaps TRBD2 (7 bases). CDR3 DNA sequence: TGTGCCAGCAGTTCTAGACTAGGGGGGGGCACAGATGCGCAGTATTTT. Translating gives CASSSRLGGGTDAQYF.